Presented here are 2 T cell receptor beta chains from one specimen sequenced in a study of blood T cell repertoires in COVID-19. Assay: immunoSEQ multiplex PCR; the TCRdb copy retains only in-frame clones and omits some. The profile shows 200,000 to 300,000 clones, 86% of them singletons. Sample: peripheral blood. Receptor source: a man aged 55 to 70 with acute or convalescent COVID-19.

The chain uses TRBV3-1 (or the pseudogene TRBV3-2) and TRBJ1-1, with D maybe TRBD1 (6 bases). V was clipped by 7 bases and J by 10 bases, with 19 bases between them. Germline V gene sequence: CDR1 LGHDT, CDR2 YNNKEL (reference sequence). The CDR3 extends over 13 amino acids. As DNA, the CDR3 is TGTGCCAGCACCCGGGACATCTCTGGGGTAGCTTTCTTT. This translates into CASTRDISGVAFF.

This clone has just one count. The V and J genes are TRBV12-3 or TRBV12-4 and TRBJ1-6; no definite D call. The CDR3 consists of 12 residues. Deletions cut 7 bases from V and 5 bases from J, with 6 bases between. The CDR3 region is CASTFNNSPLHF. The CDR3 bases are TGTGCCAGCACTTTTAATAATTCACCCCTCCACTTT.